This T cell receptor (beta chain) was sequenced during a study of blood T cell repertoires in COVID-19. Background on the study: Samples representing acute and convalescent COVID-19 were sourced from the United States, Italy and Spain. The cDNA or gDNA used as material had been derived from T cells, B-cell-depleted T cells, or PBMCs.

In the source study's methods: Cell counts per sample came from amplifying reference gene primers. Profiled with immunoSEQ multiplex PCR; TCRdb holds only in-frame clones, not every one. V, J and clone size reflect that table, while D and trimming were determined from the DNA. The sample carries around 86,000 clones, approximately 86% recorded once. The CDR3 runs to 13 residues. V lost 6 bases and J 8 bases, leaving 16 bases between the germline ends. CDR1 SNHLY and CDR2 FYNNEI come from the germline V gene. Sequencing was carried out using peripheral blood. V usage is TRBV2 and J usage is TRBJ1-2, with D tentatively TRBD1 (6 bases). This receptor was identified in a woman older than 75 with acute or convalescent COVID-19. This chain's CDR3 is CASSQQGPYGYTF. The DNA of the CDR3 is TGTGCCAGCAGCCAACAGGGCCCCTACGGCTACACCTTC.